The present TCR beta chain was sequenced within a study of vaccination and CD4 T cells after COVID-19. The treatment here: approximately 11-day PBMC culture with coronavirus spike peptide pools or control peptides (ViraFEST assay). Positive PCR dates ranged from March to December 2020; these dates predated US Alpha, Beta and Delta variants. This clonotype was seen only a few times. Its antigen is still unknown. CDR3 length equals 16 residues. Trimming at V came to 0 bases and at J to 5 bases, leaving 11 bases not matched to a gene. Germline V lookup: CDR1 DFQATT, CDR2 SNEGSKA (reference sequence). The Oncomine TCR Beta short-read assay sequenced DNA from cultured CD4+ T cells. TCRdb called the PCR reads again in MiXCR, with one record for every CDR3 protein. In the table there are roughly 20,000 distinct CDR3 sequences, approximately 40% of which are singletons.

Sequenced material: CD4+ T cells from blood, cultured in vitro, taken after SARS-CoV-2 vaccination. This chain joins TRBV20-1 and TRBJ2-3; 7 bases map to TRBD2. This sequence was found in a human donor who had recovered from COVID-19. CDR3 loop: CSARDLASGVGDTQYF. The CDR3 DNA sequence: TGCAGTGCTAGAGATCTGGCTAGCGGAGTGGGAGATACGCAGTATTTT.